This T cell receptor beta chain was sequenced for a study of T cell repertoires in cytomegalovirus infection. Study results and caveats: Pooled public TCR beta family frequency picked out CMV carriers with the relevant HLA.

TCRdb reanalysed the reads using MiXCR and keeps one entry per CDR3 protein. Of around 210,000 distinct CDR3 sequences in the sample, around 6.2% were seen once. The CDR3 has 14 amino acids. The trim removed 2 bases at V and 3 bases at J, leaving 2 bases unmatched. The V gene's germline CDR1 is SGHNT and CDR2 YENEEA. This clonotype came up many times. Antigen unknown. This rearrangement joins TRBV11-3 to TRBJ2-5, with 8 bases lining up with TRBD1. The TCR comes from a human donor in good health (CMV status not recorded). Some clones in this sample may be carry-over from other donors' samples. The sample consisted of PBMCs. The CDR3 nucleotides are TGTGCCAGCAGCTTACAACAGGGGGAAGAGACCCAGTACTTC. Its translation is CASSLQQGEETQYF.